A single sample gave rise to the 12 T cell receptor beta chains below, sequenced in a study of T cell repertoires in cytomegalovirus infection. TCRdb re-called the reads through MiXCR, storing one row per CDR3 protein. The sample gives 200,000 to 300,000 distinct CDR3 sequences, around 8.7% of which show up once; over 13% is in the top ten. Sequenced input: PBMCs. Every receptor here comes from a human donor in good health (CMV status not recorded). Some clones in this sample may be carry-over from other donors' samples.

In this sample, this clonotype turned up many times. The chain combines TRBV6-1 with TRBJ2-1; TRBD2 matches at 11 bases. The CDR3 has 16 residues. The V gene's germline CDR1 is MNHNS and CDR2 SASEGT. The J segment lost 8 bases and the V segment lost 3 bases, leaving 9 bases of the junction unmatched. The CDR3: CASSDLLAGEGDEQFF. The CDR3 bases are TGTGCCAGCAGTGACCTACTAGCGGGAGAAGGCGATGAGCAGTTCTTC.

In its sample, this clonotype was seen many times. The rearrangement uses TRBV6-6 and TRBJ1-1; a possible D gene is TRBD1 (6 bases). CDR1 and CDR2 (germline): MNHNY, SVGAGI (reference sequence). V was trimmed by 2 bases and J by 2 bases, leaving 12 bases between them. The CDR3 runs 15 residues. The DNA of the CDR3 is TGTGCCAGCAGTTACGGGGACATCCGCAACACTGAAGCTTTCTTT. Its translation is CASSYGDIRNTEAFF.

The CDR3 loop is CSARDTTYNQPQHF. CDR3 DNA: TGCAGTGCTAGAGATACCACTTATAATCAGCCCCAGCATTTT. This chain uses TRBV20-1 with TRBJ1-5; D not certain. Germline-derived CDR1 and CDR2 are DFQATT and SNEGSKA (reference sequence). The length of the CDR3 is 14 residues. V shed 0 bases and J shed 4 bases, with 10 bases lying between them.

This clonotype was counted at least ten times. The rearrangement uses TRBV12-3 or TRBV12-4 and TRBJ1-6, with 9 bases matching TRBD1. CDR3 length: 14 residues. V lost 6 bases and J lost 11; bases outside the gene matches: 8. The DNA of the CDR3 is TGTGCCAGCAGGCCGACAGGGGGAAACGCACCCCTCCACTTT. Translation gives CASRPTGGNAPLHF.

This clonotype has ten or more counts. The CDR3 loop reads CASSSLAEGISNQPQHF. The CDR3 DNA follows: TGTGCCAGCAGTTCCCTTGCCGAGGGGATTAGCAATCAGCCCCAGCATTTT. The rearrangement uses TRBV6-6 and TRBJ1-5, with a tentative D call TRBD1 (5 bases). Trimming pared 4 bases from V and 0 bases from J, leaving 16 bases between. Germline CDR1 MNHNY, CDR2 SVGAGI (reference sequence). The CDR3 contains 17 residues.

Ten or more counts support this clonotype. The chain couples TRBV4-3 to TRBJ2-3; tentatively, D is TRBD2 (5 bases). Germline V gene lookup returns CDR1 LGHNA and CDR2 YSLEER. The CDR3 contains 13 residues. The V and J ends lost 4 bases and 6 bases respectively, with 11 bases between them. CDR3 residues: CASSPGLLDTQYF. In DNA form, the CDR3 reads TGCGCCAGCAGCCCCGGACTCCTCGATACGCAGTATTTT.

This clonotype was detected only once. This may be a read error: a much more frequent sequence differs by one nucleotide. The chain joins TRBV20-1 to TRBJ1-1; D may be TRBD1 (6 bases). The CDR3 consists of 14 residues. Germline CDR1 reads DFQATT; CDR2 reads SNEGSKA (reference sequence). CDR3 nucleotides: TGCAGTGCTAGCTTTGGACAGTTGAACACTGAAGCTTACTTT. Translating it yields CSASFGQLNTEAYF.

This clonotype showed up many times. The CDR3 protein is CASSLFIGPTGSPLHF. CDR3 bases: TGTGCCAGCAGTTTATTTATCGGCCCCACGGGCTCACCCCTCCACTTT. The chain employs TRBV27 and TRBJ1-6; no clear D. The CDR3 length is 16 residues. Germline CDR1 is MNHEY and CDR2 is SMNVEV (reference sequence). The V gene lost 1 base and the J gene lost 10 bases, with 17 bases spanning the gap.

This clonotype was detected only a few times. V and J are TRBV7-2 and TRBJ2-7; D remains unclear. The CDR3 is made up of 12 amino acids. V was shortened by 1 base and J by 4 bases, with 5 bases between the two germline ends. Germline values: CDR1 SGHTA, CDR2 FQGNSA. The CDR3 protein is CASSLVFYEQYF. CDR3 sequence (DNA): TGTGCCAGCAGCTTAGTTTTTTACGAGCAGTACTTC. Based on the CDR3 plus reference TRBV7-2 and TRBJ2-7, the full variable domain is GAGVSQSPSNKVTEKGKDVELRCDPISGHTALYWYRQSLGQGLEFLIYFQGNSAPDKSGLPSDRFSAERTGGSVSTLTIQRTQQEDSAVYLCASSLVFYEQYFGPGTRLTVT.

This clonotype was observed many times. The J gene is TRBJ2-5, the V gene TRBV7-2, with 7 bases fitting TRBD2. CDR3 length: 15 residues. V shed 0 bases and J 1 base; nucleotides not matched to a gene: 2. CDR1 and CDR2 (germline): SGHTA, FQGNSA. In nucleotides, the CDR3 is TGTGCCAGCAGCTTAGCGTGGGGGGGCCAAGAGACCCAGTACTTC. Translated, it gives CASSLAWGGQETQYF.

The chain joins TRBV11-3 to TRBJ2-7; 9 nucleotides match TRBD1. J was trimmed by 6 bases and V by 5 bases; bases with no gene match: 2. Germline lookup yields CDR1 SGHNT and CDR2 YENEEA. The CDR3 extends over 12 amino acids. Here the CDR3 DNA reads TGTGCCAGCAGCCAGGACAGGGGCGAGCAGTACTTC. Protein sequence: CASSQDRGEQYF.

This clonotype was observed at least ten times. This chain joins TRBV7-2 and TRBJ1-6; D is possibly TRBD1 (5 bases). CDR1 and CDR2 from the germline V gene are SGHTA and FQGNSA. The V end was cut by 5 bases, the J end by 7 bases, with 21 bases between. The CDR3 consists of 17 residues. DNA of the CDR3: TGTGCCAGCAGCCGAGGGAAGTGGGACGGCCTGAATTCACCCCTCCACTTT. This gives the protein CASSRGKWDGLNSPLHF.